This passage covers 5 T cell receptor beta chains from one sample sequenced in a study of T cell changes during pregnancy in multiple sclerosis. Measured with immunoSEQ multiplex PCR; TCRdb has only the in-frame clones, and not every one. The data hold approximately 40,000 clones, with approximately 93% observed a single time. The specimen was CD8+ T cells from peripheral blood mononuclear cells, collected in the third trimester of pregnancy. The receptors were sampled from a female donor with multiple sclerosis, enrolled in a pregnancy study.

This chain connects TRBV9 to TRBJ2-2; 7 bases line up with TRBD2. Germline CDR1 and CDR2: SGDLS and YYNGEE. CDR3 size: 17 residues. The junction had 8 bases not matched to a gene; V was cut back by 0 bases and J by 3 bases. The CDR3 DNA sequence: TGTGCCAGCAGCGTAGCGGCTAGCGGAGGGGACACCGGGGAGCTGTTTTTT. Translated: CASSVAASGGDTGELFF. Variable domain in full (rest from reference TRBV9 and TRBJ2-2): DSGVTQTPKHLITATGQRVTLRCSPRSGDLSVYWYQQSLDQGLQFLIQYYNGEERAKGNILERFSAQQFPDLHSELNLSSLELGDSALYFCASSVAASGGDTGELFFGEGSRLTVL.

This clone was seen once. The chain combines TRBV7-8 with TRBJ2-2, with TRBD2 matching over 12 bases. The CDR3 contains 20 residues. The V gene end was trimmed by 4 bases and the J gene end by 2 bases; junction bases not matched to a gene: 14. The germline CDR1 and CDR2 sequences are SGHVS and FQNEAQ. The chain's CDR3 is CASSSLATSGGAPNTGELFF. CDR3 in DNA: TGTGCCAGCAGCTCCCTTGCGACTAGCGGGGGCGCCCCCAACACCGGGGAGCTGTTTTTT.

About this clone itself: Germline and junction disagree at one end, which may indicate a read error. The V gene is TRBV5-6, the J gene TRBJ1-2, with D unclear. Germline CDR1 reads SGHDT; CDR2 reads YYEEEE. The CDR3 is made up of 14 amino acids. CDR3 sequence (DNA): TGTGCCAGCATCTTGGGAAACAGTAACTATGGCTACACCTTC. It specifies CASILGNSNYGYTF.

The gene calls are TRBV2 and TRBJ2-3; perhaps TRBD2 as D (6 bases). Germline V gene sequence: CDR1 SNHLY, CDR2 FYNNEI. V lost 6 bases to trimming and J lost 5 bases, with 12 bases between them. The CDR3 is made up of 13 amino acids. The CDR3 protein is CASRGGSGDTQYF. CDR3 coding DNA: TGTGCCAGCAGGGGAGGATCGGGAGATACGCAGTATTTT.

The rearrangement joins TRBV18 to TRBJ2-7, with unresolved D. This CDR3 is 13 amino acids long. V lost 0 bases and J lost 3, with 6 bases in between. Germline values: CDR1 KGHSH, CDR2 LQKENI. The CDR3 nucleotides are TGTGCCAGCTCACCACCGGCTGACTACGAGCAGTACTTC. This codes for CASSPPADYEQYF.